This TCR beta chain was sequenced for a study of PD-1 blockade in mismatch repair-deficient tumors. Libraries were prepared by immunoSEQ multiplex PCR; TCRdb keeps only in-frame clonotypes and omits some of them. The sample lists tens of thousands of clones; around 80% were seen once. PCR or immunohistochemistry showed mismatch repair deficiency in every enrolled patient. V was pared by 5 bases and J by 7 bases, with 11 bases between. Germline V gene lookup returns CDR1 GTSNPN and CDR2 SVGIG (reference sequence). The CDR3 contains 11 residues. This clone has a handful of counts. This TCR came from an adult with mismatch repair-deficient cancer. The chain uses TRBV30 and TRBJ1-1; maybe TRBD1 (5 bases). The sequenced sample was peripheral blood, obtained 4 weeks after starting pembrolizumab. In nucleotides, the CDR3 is TGTGCCTGGGGGGGACGGGATGAAGCTTTCTTT. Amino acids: CAWGGRDEAFF.